The 23 T cell receptor beta chains presented below share a single source sample, sequenced in a study of T cells in Graves' hyperthyroidism and ophthalmopathy. RNA transcripts provided the source from which TCR beta CDR3 regions were amplified. The study used the HTBI primer set for a first-round RT-PCR of the TCR CDR3. TCRdb analysed the multiplex PCR reads with MiXCR anew, one entry per CDR3 protein. The table records 300,000 to 500,000 distinct CDR3 sequences, more than 12% of them present only once. Input material: blood. The receptor source for this set is a man in his fifties or sixties with Graves' ophthalmopathy.

This clonotype was seen repeatedly, ten times or more. The V and J genes are TRBV28 and TRBJ1-4; D is uncertain. Trimming shortened V by 3 bases and J by 8 bases, and 4 bases separated the two germline ends. CDR1 is MDHEN and CDR2 is SYDVKM in the germline V gene. The length of the CDR3 is 11 residues. The DNA of the CDR3 is TGTGCCAGCAGTTTGGGGGAAAAACTGTTTTTT. Amino acids: CASSLGEKLFF.

A few counts support this clonotype. The chain links TRBV9 to TRBJ1-3; D uncertain. Germline CDR1 SGDLS, CDR2 YYNGEE. The CDR3 runs to 13 residues. Trimming removed 4 bases from V and 1 base from J, with 6 bases in between. CDR3 nucleotide sequence: TGTGCCAGCAGCTCAGAATCTGGAAACACCATATATTTT. Translating it yields CASSSESGNTIYF.

The chain recombines TRBV15 with TRBJ2-5; the D is unclear. CDR3 size: 12 residues. The ends were cut back, 3 bases at V and 4 bases at J, with 6 bases in the middle. CDR1 LNHNV and CDR2 YYDKDF come from the germline V gene (reference sequence). The CDR3 coding sequence is TGTGCCACCAGCAGGGGTGGAGAGACCCAGTACTTC. This gives the protein CATSRGGETQYF.

The V and J genes are TRBV5-1 and TRBJ1-3; a possible D gene is TRBD1 (6 bases). The CDR3 is made up of 14 amino acids. CDR1 SGHRS and CDR2 YFSETQ come from the germline V gene. Deletions cut 4 bases from V and 2 bases from J, with 10 bases between. The CDR3: CASSQRTAGNTIYF. The CDR3 region has the DNA TGCGCCAGCAGCCAGCGGACAGCTGGAAACACCATATATTTT.

This clonotype turned up a few times. The CDR3 reads CATSREQVQSGQPQHF. The CDR3 region has the DNA TGTGCCACCAGCAGAGAGCAGGTTCAGTCCGGTCAGCCCCAGCATTTT. This chain joins TRBV15 and TRBJ1-5; D remains ambiguous. The V end lost 0 bases, the J end lost 6 bases, and 15 bases lay between the germline ends. Germline assignment: CDR1 LNHNV and CDR2 YYDKDF (reference sequence). CDR3 length equals 16 residues.

The chain employs TRBV29-1 and TRBJ2-1, with a tentative D call TRBD1 (6 bases). From germline, CDR1 is SQVTM and CDR2 ANQGSEA. This CDR3 is built from 10 residues. V shed 6 bases and J shed 7 bases, with 7 bases lying between them. The CDR3: CSVGQNEQFF. CDR3 DNA: TGCAGCGTAGGACAGAATGAGCAGTTCTTC.

On this clonotype itself: At one of its ends the junction is not consistent with the germline gene, which may arise from a read error. The chain has TRBV7-8 and TRBJ2-1; D may be TRBD2 (7 bases). This CDR3 region has 15 residues. Germline V CDR1 and CDR2: SGHVS, FQNEAQ. CDR3 region: CASSRGDGGYDEQFF. The CDR3 DNA reads TGTGCCAGCAGCCGGGGGGACGGGGGCTACGATGAGCAGTTCTTC.

This clonotype was recorded many times. V usage is TRBV24-1 and J usage is TRBJ2-1; 11 nucleotides agree with TRBD2. V was clipped by 4 bases and J by 6 bases; unmatched bases: 7. This CDR3 comprises 16 residues. Germline lookup yields CDR1 KGHDR and CDR2 SFDVKD. As DNA, the CDR3 is TGTGCCACCAGTGACGGTAGCGGGAGGGCCATCAATGAGCAGTTCTTC. Its protein is CATSDGSGRAINEQFF.

The sample holds many counts of this clonotype. This rearrangement joins TRBV5-1 to TRBJ1-3; D not resolved. V was cut by 3 bases and J by 0 bases, with 13 bases left in between. The CDR3 is 16 amino acids. Per germline, CDR1 SGHRS and CDR2 YFSETQ. The CDR3, as DNA: TGCGCCAGCAGCTACCGGGCCACCGTCTCTGGAAACACCATATATTTT. Its translation is CASSYRATVSGNTIYF.

V and J are TRBV4-2 and TRBJ2-3, with TRBD2 as a possible D gene (6 bases). The CDR3 length is 16 residues. V shed 0 bases and J shed 6 bases, with 16 bases lying between them. Germline values: CDR1 LGHNA, CDR2 YNFKEQ. For the CDR3, the DNA is TGTGCCAGCAGCCAAGAACTCGGGAGACTCTCGGATACGCAGTATTTT. Protein: CASSQELGRLSDTQYF.

This clonotype was picked up many times. The V and J genes are TRBV7-9 and TRBJ2-7; D may be TRBD2 (7 bases). V lost 2 bases to trimming and J lost 3 bases, with 14 bases between them. The CDR3 sequence is 15 residues long. Germline assignment: CDR1 SEHNR and CDR2 FQNEAQ (reference sequence). The CDR3 DNA reads TGTGCCAGCAGCTTATACAGGGAGGGCCGCTACGAGCAGTACTTC. The encoded protein is CASSLYREGRYEQYF.

Concerning this clonotype: Being one base from a much bigger clone, this may be a read error. V usage is TRBV20-1 and J usage is TRBJ2-1, with TRBD2 matching over 16 bases. The CDR3 totals 15 residues. The germline gives CDR1 DFQATT, CDR2 SNEGSKA (reference sequence). CDR3 bases: TGCAATGCCGATCCCGGGACTAGCGGGAGGGGTGAGCAGTTCTTC. Translating gives CNADPGTSGRGEQFF.

Remarks on this clonotype: A read error may explain this, as a much larger clone is one base away. This rearrangement joins TRBV5-6 to TRBJ2-2; D remains ambiguous. Germline CDR1 SGHDT, CDR2 YYEEEE. This CDR3 has 14 amino acids. The DNA for the CDR3 is TGTGCCGGCAGTGCGGATCTGAACACCGGGGAGCTGTTTTTT. Residues: CAGSADLNTGELFF.

The V and J genes are TRBV6-2 or TRBV6-3 and TRBJ2-1; 11 bases match TRBD2. The length of the CDR3 is 18 residues. Germline CDR1 MNHEY, CDR2 SVGEGT. V dropped 5 bases and J dropped 0; count of bases not matched to a gene: 9. CDR3 amino acids: CASSGTSGSGSSYNEQFF. In DNA form, the CDR3 reads TGTGCCAGCAGTGGCACTAGCGGGAGCGGAAGCTCCTACAATGAGCAGTTCTTC.

The V gene is TRBV6-2 or TRBV6-3, the J gene TRBJ1-2; the match to TRBD1 covers 8 bases. The CDR3 totals 16 residues. In germline, CDR1 is MNHEY, CDR2 SVGEGT. With V trimmed by 2 bases and J by 4 bases, 9 bases remained unmatched. CDR3 region: CASSYGQGQVVYGYTF. The CDR3 DNA reads TGTGCCAGCAGTTACGGCCAGGGACAGGTGGTCTATGGCTACACCTTC.

At least ten counts were recorded for this clonotype. The chain employs TRBV7-9 and TRBJ1-3; D not resolved. The length of the CDR3 is 14 residues. From germline, CDR1 is SEHNR and CDR2 FQNEAQ (reference sequence). Trimming left V 5 bases short and J 4 bases short, with 12 bases between. CDR3 nucleotide sequence: TGTGCCAGCAGCAAAACCTGGTCCGGAAACACCATATATTTT. Amino acids: CASSKTWSGNTIYF.

This chain joins TRBV5-4 and TRBJ2-3, with 9 bases that match TRBD1. Losses at the gene ends were 2 bases for V and 5 bases for J; bases not matched to a gene: 3. Germline CDR1 is SGHNT and CDR2 is YYREEE (reference sequence). The CDR3 is 14 residues long. The CDR3 nucleotides read TGTGCCAGCAGCTTTTGGACAGGGGTAGATACGCAGTATTTT. Its protein product is CASSFWTGVDTQYF. Full variable domain (rest looked up from reference TRBV5-4 and TRBJ2-3): ETGVTQSPTHLIKTRGQQVTLRCSSQSGHNTVSWYQQALGQGPQFIFQYYREEENGRGNFPPRFSGLQFPNYSSELNVNALELDDSALYLCASSFWTGVDTQYFGPGTRLTVL.

In this sample, this clonotype turned up many times. V usage is TRBV12-3 or TRBV12-4 and J usage is TRBJ1-1; no definite D call. The CDR3 is 14 amino acids. V dropped 5 bases and J dropped 5 bases, with 15 bases sitting between them. CDR3 in amino acids: CASSLTPLITEAFF. CDR3 nucleotide sequence: TGTGCCAGCAGTCTGACCCCGTTGATAACTGAAGCTTTCTTT.

This clonotype has at least ten counts. This rearrangement joins TRBV20-1 to TRBJ2-2; the D is unclear. The V gene lost 3 bases and the J gene lost 2 bases, with 16 bases spanning the gap. CDR3 length: 16 amino acids. The germline CDR1 and CDR2 sequences are DFQATT and SNEGSKA (reference sequence). Written as DNA, the CDR3 is TGCAGTGCTAGTTGGTTGAGGCAGGACAACACCGGGGAGCTGTTTTTT. As protein: CSASWLRQDNTGELFF.

This clonotype was seen ten or more times. V is TRBV6-1 and J is TRBJ2-1, with D hard to call. Germline loops: CDR1 MNHNS, CDR2 SASEGT. V was cut by 6 bases and J by 7 bases, with 19 bases left in between. The CDR3 is 15 residues long. CDR3 in amino acids: CASSRDPTPSNEQFF. CDR3 nucleotide sequence: TGTGCCAGCAGCCGAGACCCTACCCCCTCGAATGAGCAGTTCTTC.

The CDR3 reads CASRRPGTGSSGELFF. The CDR3 region has the DNA TGTGCCAGCAGACGTCCCGGGACAGGGTCGAGCGGGGAGCTGTTTTTT. This chain connects TRBV6-1 to TRBJ2-2, with 9 nucleotides matching TRBD1. The germline gives CDR1 MNHNS, CDR2 SASEGT. After removal of 6 bases from V and 7 bases from J, the junction contained 12 bases not matched to a gene. This CDR3 region has 16 residues.

This chain's CDR3 is CSAPSGRSFNEQFF. CDR3 nucleotide sequence: TGCAGTGCTCCTAGCGGGAGGTCGTTTAATGAGCAGTTCTTC. The chain couples TRBV20-1 to TRBJ2-1; 11 bases map to TRBD2. V lost 5 bases to trimming and J lost 7 bases; unmatched junction nucleotides: 7. CDR3 length: 14 amino acids. The germline CDR1 and CDR2 sequences are DFQATT and SNEGSKA (reference sequence).

Ten or more counts support this clonotype. In DNA, the CDR3 is TGTGCCAGCTCATCCAAACGACAGGGTGTAGGTTACAATGAGCAGTTCTTC. This codes for CASSSKRQGVGYNEQFF. The chain has TRBV18 and TRBJ2-1, with 7 bases lining up with TRBD1. The trim removed 5 bases at V and 4 bases at J, leaving 14 bases unmatched. The CDR3 runs to 17 residues. Germline V lookup: CDR1 KGHSH, CDR2 LQKENI.